The sequence of this T cell receptor beta chain was determined in a study of blood T cells in healthy people across ages. Using a J-beta primer mix together with a sample-barcoded 5' primer, a second PCR was run for about 6 to 12 cycles. TCRdb re-called the 5' RACE reads through MiXCR, storing one row per CDR3 protein. Of about 800,000 distinct CDR3 sequences listed, more than 20% are singletons. This clonotype was seen a few times. Trimming took off 7 bases at V and 7 bases at J, with 25 bases between the two ends. This CDR3 has 16 residues. Germline V gene sequence: CDR1 MNHNS, CDR2 SASEGT. This same sample was also taken into another study, of T cells of mothers and their children.

This rearrangement joins TRBV6-1 to TRBJ2-5; D might be TRBD2 (6 bases). The sample comprised blood. The sequence came from a boy aged 10-17 years in good health. CDR3 sequence reads: CASTLSVAVTSGTQYF. CDR3 nucleotide sequence: TGTGCCAGCACCCTTTCGGTAGCGGTAACTTCGGGGACCCAGTACTTC.